This paragraph reports one TCR beta chain. The table lists this clonotype with many counts. Its recognized antigen is unknown. Base qualities are missing; no much larger clone stands one base away. This sample was taken from a study of early T cells in non-severe SARS-CoV-2 infection listed by TCRdb under 2021. In terms of the full investigation: TCR sequencing used bulk RNA from unsorted whole blood, so alpha and beta chains could not be paired.

The CDR1 and CDR2 encoded by the germline V gene (reference sequence) are LGHDT and YNNKEL. A distance of 11 bases separates the germline ends of V and J, which lose 6 bases and 5 bases respectively. Reading from cysteine to phenylalanine, the CDR3 counts 13 amino acids. Solely the CDR3 DNA is kept, with 39 bases framed from the first base. The study was a case-control design nested within a healthcare worker cohort in London, UK, with weekly nasopharyngeal swab PCR tests and blood sampling. Healthcare workers were enrolled in the week of the UK lockdown, from 23 to 31 March 2020, and were followed every week for up to roughly 15 weeks. Summary of the overall study and its limitations: VDJdb matching was skewed toward anti-spike CD8 responses and likely underestimated virus-specific expansions, missing private and CD4 specificities.

Libraries were built with 5' RACE. TCRdb names NextSeq 500 as the instrument used. In the TCR library protocol, unique molecular identifiers were attached to individual cDNA molecules to correct for PCR bias and sequencing error. Sequencing covered both TCR alpha and beta chains, and within each sample the abundances of alpha and beta sequences were tightly co-correlated. As for the authors' bioinformatics: Decombinator V4 was used to annotate the V gene, J gene and CDR3 of the TCR sequences. Expanded TCRs were defined as changing significantly between any two time points under a Poisson model with p below 0.0001. TCR abundances were normalised to the total number of TCRs sequenced per sample and were expressed as counts per million. TRAV1-2 paired with TRAJ12, TRAJ20 or TRAJ33 defined MAIT TCRs, while TRAV10 paired with TRAJ18 defined iNKT TCRs. VDJdb, accessed 1 November 2021, was searched for CMV, EBV and SARS-CoV-2 annotated TCRs, with TCRs annotated for multiple antigens excluded. TCRdb reprocessing: public reads trimmed at Q25 with fastp, clones called with MiXCR, in-frame beta chains kept. Here each entry gathers all rows of one CDR3 protein and keeps the most common genes and DNA. These V and J calls derive from TCRdb rather than the authors' analysis. Recorded for this sample are about 42,000 distinct CDR3 sequences; about 7% of them occurred a single time. The ten largest clones take up roughly 4.7% of the sample.

The V and J genes are TRBV3-1 and TRBJ2-1, with the D segment identity uncertain. The sequence came from an adult who was a healthcare worker with PCR-confirmed SARS-CoV-2 infection or an uninfected control (not recorded which). Sequenced material: whole blood. The DNA sequence follows: TGTGCCAGCAGGGACCTTGGGAACAATGAGCAGTTCTTC. This encodes CASRDLGNNEQFF.